The present T cell receptor beta chain was sequenced within a study of blood T cell repertoires in COVID-19. Across the study: Spain, Italy and the United States supplied samples that represented acute and convalescent COVID-19. Sample material is recorded as cDNA or gDNA derived from T cells, B-cell-depleted T cells, or PBMCs.

The junction had 17 bases not matched to a gene; V was cut back by 2 bases and J by 11 bases. CDR3 size: 16 residues. The germline V gene encodes CDR1 MNHEY and CDR2 SVGAGI. This clone came up a few times. Seattle researchers signed up patients amid active infection and tracked them longitudinally. Study processing details: Amplification from reference gene primers served as the basis for estimated nucleated cell counts. Only in-frame clones appear in the TCRdb table, and some are missing; sequencing was by immunoSEQ multiplex PCR. The DNA was the basis for D and trimming; V, J and clone size are from that table. Here the sample spans 200,000 to 300,000 clones, more than 85% being singletons.

This TCR came from a woman between 55 and 75 years old with COVID-19, enrolled during active disease. Sequences were obtained from peripheral blood. The rearrangement uses TRBV6-5 and TRBJ1-2, with TRBD1 identical over 7 bases. The CDR3 loop is CASSYQLDGTAGGYTF. CDR3 bases: TGTGCCAGCAGTTACCAACTTGACGGGACAGCCGGCGGGTACACCTTC.